This T cell receptor beta chain was observed in a study of blood T cell repertoires in COVID-19. Across the study: Whether acute or convalescent, the COVID-19 samples came from the United States, Italy and Spain. Sample material is recorded as cDNA or gDNA derived from T cells, B-cell-depleted T cells, or PBMCs.

Study processing details: Reference gene primers were amplified, and this amplification served to estimate nucleated cell counts. Measured with immunoSEQ multiplex PCR; TCRdb has only the in-frame clones, and not every one. V, J and clone size are those of that table, while D and trimming were read from the DNA. The sample contains 400,000 to 500,000 clones, 70% to 90% of which appear only once. The CDR3 has 14 residues. V lost 2 bases to trimming and J lost 0 bases, with 8 bases between them. Germline assignment: CDR1 SQVTM and CDR2 ANQGSEA. The sequenced sample was peripheral blood. The clonotype originates from a woman aged 25 to 39 with active or convalescent COVID-19. The V and J genes are TRBV29-1 and TRBJ1-5, with D perhaps TRBD1 (5 bases). CDR3 sequence reads: CSVEIGDSNQPQHF. For the CDR3, the DNA is TGCAGCGTTGAAATAGGGGATAGCAATCAGCCCCAGCATTTT.